This is a list of T cell receptor beta chains from one sample in a study of long-term antiretroviral therapy in people with HIV. Clones were read by immunoSEQ multiplex PCR, and TCRdb kept only the in-frame ones, dropping some. In the table there are under 45,000 clones, about four fifths of which are singletons. The sample was unsorted PBMCs, taken 1 year after starting antiretroviral therapy. The receptors come from a man aged 18 to 29 with HIV. Both conserved end residues are part of each CDR3. A D gene is named only where the DNA matches it firmly. The size field is filled for only some rows; it gives once, few, many or a size class.

v_call: TRBV7-2; j_call: TRBJ2-2; cdr3_length: 16; clone_size: -; d_call: -; cdr3_nt: TGTGCCAGCAGCTTCATTGCGCAAGCCGGCACCGGGGAGCTGTTTTTT; cdr3_aa: CASSFIAQAGTGELFF
v_call: TRBV2; j_call: TRBJ2-2; cdr3_length: 15; clone_size: -; d_call: TRBD2; cdr3_nt: TGTGCCAGCAGGCCCTGGCGGGGGGGCACCGGGGAGCTGTTTTTT; cdr3_aa: CASRPWRGGTGELFF
v_call: TRBV27; j_call: TRBJ2-7; cdr3_length: 14; clone_size: few; d_call: -; cdr3_nt: TGTGCCAGCAGTTTATCGTTCAGGGGTTACGAGCAGTACTTC; cdr3_aa: CASSLSFRGYEQYF
v_call: TRBV7-9; j_call: TRBJ1-2; cdr3_length: 15; clone_size: -; d_call: TRBD1; cdr3_nt: TGTGCCAGCAGCTTAGCAGGACAGGGAAACTATGGCTACACCTTC; cdr3_aa: CASSLAGQGNYGYTF
v_call: TRBV28; j_call: TRBJ1-3; cdr3_length: 15; clone_size: -; d_call: -; cdr3_nt: TGTGCCAGCATGAGTCGGGGATTCCCTGGAAACACCATATATTTT; cdr3_aa: CASMSRGFPGNTIYF
v_call: TRBV7-8; j_call: TRBJ2-7; cdr3_length: 16; clone_size: -; d_call: -; cdr3_nt: TGTGCCAGCAGCCCAACAGGGAAAAAAAACTCCTACGAGCAGTACTTC; cdr3_aa: CASSPTGKKNSYEQYF
v_call: TRBV2; j_call: TRBJ2-7; cdr3_length: 16; clone_size: -; d_call: TRBD2; cdr3_nt: TGTGCCAGCCGGGAGGACCGGACTAGCGGGGGTACGGAGCAGTACTTC; cdr3_aa: CASREDRTSGGTEQYF
v_call: TRBV7-8; j_call: TRBJ1-5; cdr3_length: 15; clone_size: once; d_call: -; cdr3_nt: TGTGCCAGCAGCTTAGAGGACGGGAGACATCAGCCCCAGCATTTT; cdr3_aa: CASSLEDGRHQPQHF
v_call: TRBV12-5; j_call: TRBJ2-2; cdr3_length: 15; clone_size: -; d_call: -; cdr3_nt: TGTGCTAGTGGTTCCGGGACCGGATGGACCGGGGAGCTGTTTTTT; cdr3_aa: CASGSGTGWTGELFF
v_call: TRBV5-6; j_call: TRBJ1-2; cdr3_length: 13; clone_size: -; d_call: -; cdr3_nt: TGTGCCAGCAGGGGAACGCCTGACTATGGCTACACCTTC; cdr3_aa: CASRGTPDYGYTF
v_call: TRBV27; j_call: TRBJ1-5; cdr3_length: 14; clone_size: -; d_call: TRBD1; cdr3_nt: TGTGCCAGCAGTTCCGGGACAGGGAGTCAGCCCCAGCATTTT; cdr3_aa: CASSSGTGSQPQHF
v_call: TRBV10-3; j_call: TRBJ1-1; cdr3_length: 14; clone_size: -; d_call: -; cdr3_nt: TGTGCCATCAGTGGGGGGGCGACGGGCACTGAAGCTTTCTTT; cdr3_aa: CAISGGATGTEAFF
v_call: TRBV9; j_call: TRBJ1-3; cdr3_length: 20; clone_size: -; d_call: -; cdr3_nt: TGTGCCAGCAGCTCCCCAGGTGGCTTCCCGGAGGGGCGCTCTGGAAACACCATATATTTT; cdr3_aa: CASSSPGGFPEGRSGNTIYF
v_call: TRBV7-3; j_call: TRBJ2-5; cdr3_length: 15; clone_size: -; d_call: TRBD2; cdr3_nt: TGTGCCAGCAGCACGACTAGCGGGACACAAGAGACCCAGTACTTC; cdr3_aa: CASSTTSGTQETQYF
v_call: TRBV29-1; j_call: TRBJ1-6; cdr3_length: 14; clone_size: -; d_call: -; cdr3_nt: TGCAGCGTTCAATTAGGGCAGGGAAACTCACCCCTCCACTTT; cdr3_aa: CSVQLGQGNSPLHF
v_call: TRBV7-6; j_call: TRBJ2-7; cdr3_length: 15; clone_size: -; d_call: -; cdr3_nt: TGTGCCAGCAGCTTAAAGGGCAGTAGCTCCTACGAGCAGTACTTC; cdr3_aa: CASSLKGSSSYEQYF
v_call: TRBV5-4; j_call: TRBJ1-1; cdr3_length: 15; clone_size: -; d_call: -; cdr3_nt: TGTGCCAGCAGACTGACAGGCACCATGAACACTGAAGCTTTCTTT; cdr3_aa: CASRLTGTMNTEAFF
v_call: TRBV7-2; j_call: TRBJ2-5; cdr3_length: 16; clone_size: -; d_call: TRBD1; cdr3_nt: TGTGCCAGCAGCACGGGACAGGTACCACCAAAAGAGACCCAGTACTTC; cdr3_aa: CASSTGQVPPKETQYF
v_call: TRBV28; j_call: TRBJ1-5; cdr3_length: 16; clone_size: -; d_call: -; cdr3_nt: TGTGCCAGCGTGGGGGAGCGAGGAGGTAGCAATCAGCCCCAGCATTTT; cdr3_aa: CASVGERGGSNQPQHF
v_call: TRBV19; j_call: TRBJ2-7; cdr3_length: 16; clone_size: -; d_call: TRBD2; cdr3_nt: TGTGCCAGTAGTAACCCCAGGGCGGGAGATGGGTACGAGCAGTACTTC; cdr3_aa: CASSNPRAGDGYEQYF
v_call: TRBV6-1; j_call: TRBJ1-4; cdr3_length: 14; clone_size: few; d_call: -; cdr3_nt: TGTGCCAGCAGTGAGCCGCAGCGAGATGAAAAACTGTTTTTT; cdr3_aa: CASSEPQRDEKLFF
v_call: TRBV9; j_call: TRBJ2-4; cdr3_length: 15; clone_size: few; d_call: -; cdr3_nt: TGTGCCAGCAGCCCCGATCCGTGGAGCCGAAACATTCAGTACTTC; cdr3_aa: CASSPDPWSRNIQYF
v_call: TRBV6-1; j_call: TRBJ2-3; cdr3_length: 13; clone_size: -; d_call: -; cdr3_nt: TGTGCCAGCGGTGATAGCAGCCCAGATACGCAGTATTTT; cdr3_aa: CASGDSSPDTQYF
v_call: TRBV11-1; j_call: TRBJ1-1; cdr3_length: 15; clone_size: -; d_call: -; cdr3_nt: TGTGCCAGCAGCTTAGCGGGGGAGGGGAACACTGAAGCTTTCTTT; cdr3_aa: CASSLAGEGNTEAFF
v_call: TRBV10-3; j_call: TRBJ1-2; cdr3_length: 13; clone_size: few; d_call: -; cdr3_nt: TGTGCCATCAGTGCAGAGGGGAAGGTCGACTACACCTTC; cdr3_aa: CAISAEGKVDYTF
v_call: TRBV5-5; j_call: TRBJ1-1; cdr3_length: 16; clone_size: -; d_call: -; cdr3_nt: TGTGCCAGCAGCCTGATGGAGACGGGGGCTACTGATGAAGCTTTCTTT; cdr3_aa: CASSLMETGATDEAFF
v_call: TRBV4-1; j_call: TRBJ2-1; cdr3_length: 17; clone_size: -; d_call: -; cdr3_nt: TGCGCCAGCAGCCAAGATCCGGTACAGGTTGGCTACAATGAGCAGTTCTTC; cdr3_aa: CASSQDPVQVGYNEQFF
v_call: TRBV18; j_call: TRBJ2-7; cdr3_length: 15; clone_size: once; d_call: -; cdr3_nt: TGTGCCAGCTCACCACCCCGCGGAAGCTCCTACGAGCAGTACTTC; cdr3_aa: CASSPPRGSSYEQYF
v_call: TRBV7-3; j_call: TRBJ1-2; cdr3_length: 14; clone_size: -; d_call: -; cdr3_nt: TGTGCCAGCAGCCCGATGGGGAGTGGGTATGGCTACACCTTC; cdr3_aa: CASSPMGSGYGYTF
v_call: TRBV19; j_call: TRBJ2-1; cdr3_length: 16; clone_size: -; d_call: -; cdr3_nt: TGTGCCAGTAGACGGAGGCTGGGGGGATCCTACAATGAGCAGTTCTTC; cdr3_aa: CASRRRLGGSYNEQFF
v_call: TRBV14; j_call: TRBJ2-7; cdr3_length: 16; clone_size: once; d_call: -; cdr3_nt: TGTGCCAGCAGCCAAGGGGGGAGGTGGTTCGGGTACGAGCAGTACTTC; cdr3_aa: CASSQGGRWFGYEQYF
v_call: TRBV5-1; j_call: TRBJ1-2; cdr3_length: 14; clone_size: few; d_call: -; cdr3_nt: TGCGCCAGCAGCGACGGGAGGGCTCACTATGGCTACACCTTC; cdr3_aa: CASSDGRAHYGYTF
v_call: TRBV5-5; j_call: TRBJ2-1; cdr3_length: 18; clone_size: -; d_call: TRBD2; cdr3_nt: TGTGCCAGCAGCTTGGCTACTAGCGGGACCTCGGTACACGATGAGCAGTTCTTC; cdr3_aa: CASSLATSGTSVHDEQFF
v_call: TRBV28; j_call: TRBJ1-1; cdr3_length: 13; clone_size: -; d_call: TRBD1; cdr3_nt: TGTGCCAGCAGTTTCCAGACAGGGGACGAAGCTTTCTTT; cdr3_aa: CASSFQTGDEAFF
v_call: TRBV19; j_call: TRBJ2-1; cdr3_length: 14; clone_size: -; d_call: TRBD2; cdr3_nt: TGTGCCAGTAGTATGCGGGGGGGATACAATGAGCAGTTCTTC; cdr3_aa: CASSMRGGYNEQFF
v_call: TRBV11-2; j_call: TRBJ2-5; cdr3_length: 16; clone_size: -; d_call: TRBD2; cdr3_nt: TGTGCCAGCAGCTTGGGTGCTAGCGGATTGAGGGAGACCCAGTACTTC; cdr3_aa: CASSLGASGLRETQYF
v_call: TRBV19; j_call: TRBJ1-2; cdr3_length: 13; clone_size: -; d_call: -; cdr3_nt: TGTGCCAGTAGTAACAGCCCTATCTATGGCTACACCTTC; cdr3_aa: CASSNSPIYGYTF
v_call: TRBV2; j_call: TRBJ2-3; cdr3_length: 14; clone_size: few; d_call: -; cdr3_nt: TGTGCCAGCACGGGAGCAAAGAGCACAGATACGCAGTATTTT; cdr3_aa: CASTGAKSTDTQYF
v_call: TRBV10-3; j_call: TRBJ2-1; cdr3_length: 12; clone_size: -; d_call: -; cdr3_nt: TGTGCCATCAGTAGACAGGCTTCTGAGCAGTTCTTC; cdr3_aa: CAISRQASEQFF
v_call: TRBV19; j_call: TRBJ1-1; cdr3_length: 19; clone_size: -; d_call: -; cdr3_nt: TGTGCCAGTAGTTCCGACTTGACGGATGAGGTCGGAGAGAACACTGAAGCTTTCTTT; cdr3_aa: CASSSDLTDEVGENTEAFF
v_call: TRBV19; j_call: TRBJ2-7; cdr3_length: 14; clone_size: -; d_call: TRBD1; cdr3_nt: TGTGCCAGTAGTATAGCCGGGACAGGGGGCGAGCAGTACTTC; cdr3_aa: CASSIAGTGGEQYF
v_call: TRBV28; j_call: TRBJ2-1; cdr3_length: 16; clone_size: -; d_call: TRBD2; cdr3_nt: TGTGCCAGCAGTCCCTCGGGTAGCGGGGACTACAATGAGCAGTTCTTC; cdr3_aa: CASSPSGSGDYNEQFF
v_call: TRBV5-4; j_call: TRBJ2-1; cdr3_length: 19; clone_size: -; d_call: TRBD2; cdr3_nt: TGTGCCAGCAGCTTGTCTACCGGGACTAGCGGGGGAGCCTACAATGAGCAGTTCTTC; cdr3_aa: CASSLSTGTSGGAYNEQFF
v_call: TRBV7-9; j_call: TRBJ2-7; cdr3_length: 15; clone_size: -; d_call: -; cdr3_nt: TGTGCCAGCAGCTTAGTCCCGGACCGGCCTGGCGAGCAGTACTTC; cdr3_aa: CASSLVPDRPGEQYF
v_call: TRBV11-2; j_call: TRBJ2-7; cdr3_length: 16; clone_size: -; d_call: -; cdr3_nt: TGTGCCAGCAGCTTATTTCCCATCAGCAGGGTCTACGAGCAGTACTTC; cdr3_aa: CASSLFPISRVYEQYF
v_call: TRBV19; j_call: TRBJ2-1; cdr3_length: 16; clone_size: -; d_call: TRBD2; cdr3_nt: TGTGCCAGTAGGAGAAGGTCTAGCGGGGGGCCTAATGAGCAGTTCTTC; cdr3_aa: CASRRRSSGGPNEQFF
v_call: TRBV9; j_call: TRBJ2-2; cdr3_length: 15; clone_size: -; d_call: -; cdr3_nt: TGTGCCAGCAGCCCCCCGGGGGGCTACACCGGGGAGCTGTTTTTT; cdr3_aa: CASSPPGGYTGELFF
v_call: TRBV4-1; j_call: TRBJ2-3; cdr3_length: 16; clone_size: -; d_call: TRBD2; cdr3_nt: TGCGCCAGCAGCCCTGAAGGACTAGCGGCCACAGATACGCAGTATTTT; cdr3_aa: CASSPEGLAATDTQYF
v_call: TRBV11-2; j_call: TRBJ2-7; cdr3_length: 14; clone_size: -; d_call: -; cdr3_nt: TGTGCCAGCAGCTTATCTGCAGGGGTTTACGAGCAGTACTTC; cdr3_aa: CASSLSAGVYEQYF
v_call: TRBV5-1; j_call: TRBJ2-1; cdr3_length: 15; clone_size: -; d_call: -; cdr3_nt: TGCGCCAGTACCCCCGGGCGTAGATCCTACAATGAGCAGTTCTTC; cdr3_aa: CASTPGRRSYNEQFF
v_call: TRBV15; j_call: TRBJ2-7; cdr3_length: 17; clone_size: -; d_call: -; cdr3_nt: TGTGCCACCAGCACCCCATCCGAGGGGGGCTTCGCCTACGAGCAGTACTTC; cdr3_aa: CATSTPSEGGFAYEQYF
v_call: TRBV15; j_call: TRBJ1-5; cdr3_length: 14; clone_size: -; d_call: -; cdr3_nt: TGTGCCACCAACCGTATGGGTAGCAATCAGCCCCAGCATTTT; cdr3_aa: CATNRMGSNQPQHF
v_call: TRBV6-5; j_call: TRBJ1-2; cdr3_length: 16; clone_size: -; d_call: -; cdr3_nt: TGTGCCAGCAGTTCGACACAAGCAACGGTACACTATGGCTACACCTTC; cdr3_aa: CASSSTQATVHYGYTF
v_call: TRBV18; j_call: TRBJ2-1; cdr3_length: 17; clone_size: -; d_call: -; cdr3_nt: TGTGCCAGCTCACCAGCGGTTGGAAAGGATTCCTACAATGAGCAGTTCTTC; cdr3_aa: CASSPAVGKDSYNEQFF
v_call: TRBV27; j_call: TRBJ2-7; cdr3_length: 13; clone_size: once; d_call: -; cdr3_nt: TGTGCCAGCAGTTTACGCCGAACCTACGAGCAGTACTTC; cdr3_aa: CASSLRRTYEQYF